A selection of T cell receptor beta chains follows, all from one sample in a study of cytomegalovirus exposure and HLA in healthy donors. Clones were read by immunoSEQ multiplex PCR, and TCRdb kept only the in-frame ones, dropping some. The repertoire table contains roughly 79,000 clones. The sequenced sample consisted of PBMCs. Receptors originate from a man in his thirties or forties in good health and CMV-seronegative. The CDR3 runs from the conserved cysteine through the conserved F or W. D genes are given only for firm matches.

j_call,d_call,v_call,cdr3_aa,cdr3_nt
TRBJ2-1,TRBD2,TRBV6-1,CASSKTSGGPNEQFF,TGTGCCAGCAGTAAGACTAGCGGGGGCCCAAATGAGCAGTTCTTC
TRBJ1-2,-,TRBV4-1,CASSQDRDTGASNYGYTF,TGCGCCAGCAGCCAAGATCGTGACACCGGTGCCTCTAACTATGGCTACACCTTC
TRBJ1-1,TRBD1,TRBV5-1,CASSYDRENTEAFF,TGCGCCAGCAGCTATGACAGGGAAAACACTGAAGCTTTCTTT
TRBJ1-1,-,TRBV5-1,CASREVRDTEAFF,TGCGCCAGCAGAGAGGTCCGAGACACTGAAGCTTTCTTT
TRBJ1-2,TRBD1,TRBV9,CASSYDGTGSIGYTF,TGTGCCAGCAGCTATGACGGGACAGGGTCCATTGGCTACACCTTC
TRBJ2-5,-,TRBV15,CAKAGEETQYF,TGTGCCAAGGCTGGAGAAGAGACCCAGTACTTC
TRBJ2-3,-,TRBV6-1,CASSEASQGSDTQYF,TGTGCCAGCAGTGAAGCTAGCCAGGGGTCAGATACGCAGTATTTT
TRBJ2-7,-,TRBV5-1,CASSLEWGVSYEQYF,TGCGCCAGCAGCTTGGAATGGGGGGTCTCCTACGAGCAGTACTTC
TRBJ2-4,TRBD1,TRBV6-1,CASSEGTGGWGNIQYF,TGTGCCAGCAGTGAAGGGACAGGGGGCTGGGGGAACATTCAGTACTTC
TRBJ1-2,-,TRBV5-1,CASSLFGGTNYGYTF,TGCGCCAGCAGCTTGTTCGGGGGAACTAACTATGGCTACACCTTC
TRBJ2-5,TRBD1,TRBV30,CAWTGGETQYF,TGTGCCTGGACAGGGGGAGAGACCCAGTACTTC
TRBJ2-1,-,TRBV5-8,CASSLIGGGGRFF,TGTGCCAGCAGCTTGATCGGGGGCGGGGGAAGGTTCTTC
TRBJ2-5,-,TRBV4-3,CASSQASEIGETQYF,TGCGCCAGCAGCCAAGCTTCGGAGATCGGGGAGACCCAGTACTTC
TRBJ2-4,TRBD1,TRBV5-1,CASSPLSVWDRVCF,TGCGCCAGCAGCCCCTTGTCGGTTTGGGACAGGGTCTGCTTC
TRBJ1-3,TRBD1,TRBV19,CASSTRTGTYSGNTIYF,TGTGCCAGTAGTACCCGGACAGGCACCTACTCTGGAAACACCATATATTTT
TRBJ1-2,TRBD1,TRBV9,CASSLTGGSYGYTF,TGTGCCAGCAGCCTTACAGGGGGTAGCTATGGCTACACCTTC